This TCR beta chain was documented in a study of response to subunit inactivated influenza vaccine. TCRdb reprocessed the RT-PCR reads with MiXCR, giving one entry per CDR3 protein. The sample carries about 570,000 distinct CDR3 sequences, around 11% recorded once. The CDR3 is 17 amino acids. The germline gives CDR1 KGHSH, CDR2 LQKENI. V gave up 2 bases and J gave up 7 bases; unmatched junction bases: 14. The sample also formed part of further work on T cells expressing NK-cell markers. From that study: With UMIs, 5'RACE template switching was used to make TCR beta cDNA. Whether expanded NKG2C+ T cell clones were HCMV-specific remained unclear.

The sequencing used PBMCs from blood, collected on the day of vaccination. This TCR came from a man over 45 who received an inactivated influenza vaccine. The genes are TRBV18 and TRBJ2-1; TRBD2 matches at 7 bases. In DNA form, the CDR3 reads TGTGCCAGCTCACCATATCAAGGGACGAGGGGACTAAATGAGCAGTTCTTC. Residues: CASSPYQGTRGLNEQFF.